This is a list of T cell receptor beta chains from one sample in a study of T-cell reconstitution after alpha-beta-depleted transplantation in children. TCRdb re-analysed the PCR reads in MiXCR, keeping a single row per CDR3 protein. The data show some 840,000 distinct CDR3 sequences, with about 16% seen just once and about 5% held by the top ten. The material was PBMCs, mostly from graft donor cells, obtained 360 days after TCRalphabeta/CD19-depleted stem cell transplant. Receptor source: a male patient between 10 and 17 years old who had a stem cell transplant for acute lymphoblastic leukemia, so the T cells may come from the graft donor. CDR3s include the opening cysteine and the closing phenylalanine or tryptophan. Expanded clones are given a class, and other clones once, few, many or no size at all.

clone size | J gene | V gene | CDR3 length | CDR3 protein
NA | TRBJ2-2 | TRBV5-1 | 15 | CASSLETTCTGELFF
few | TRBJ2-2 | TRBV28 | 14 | CASSRTGSTGELFF
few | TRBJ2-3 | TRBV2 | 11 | CASSVLGTQYF
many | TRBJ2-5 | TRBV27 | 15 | CASSLLGQGMETQYF
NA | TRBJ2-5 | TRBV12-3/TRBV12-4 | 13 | CASSPHVRETQYF
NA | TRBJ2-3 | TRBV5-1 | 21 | CASSFRLAGPRRPKDTDTQYF
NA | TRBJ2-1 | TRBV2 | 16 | CASSDPVGSSYNEQFF
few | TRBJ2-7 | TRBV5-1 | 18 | CASSLLSGSMWDTYEQYF
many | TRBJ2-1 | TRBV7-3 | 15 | CASSFTGVSYNEQFF
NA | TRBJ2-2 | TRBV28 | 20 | CASSSLLPLLAGAGAGELFF
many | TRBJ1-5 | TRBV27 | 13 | CASSYLRGQPQHF
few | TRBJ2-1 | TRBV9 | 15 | CASSVGGGYYNEQFF
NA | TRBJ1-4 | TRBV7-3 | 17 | CASSLTFGGQANEKLFF
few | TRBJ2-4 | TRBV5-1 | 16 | CASSLGRGEAKNIQYF
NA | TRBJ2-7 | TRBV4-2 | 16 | CASSQKGPLPPYEQYF
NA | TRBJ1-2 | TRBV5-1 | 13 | CASSWTGRDGYTF
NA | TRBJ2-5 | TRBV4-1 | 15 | CASSQVGADQETQYF
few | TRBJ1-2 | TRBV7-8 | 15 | CASSLGGQGDDGYTF
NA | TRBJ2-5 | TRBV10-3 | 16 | CAISARDRGYQETQYF
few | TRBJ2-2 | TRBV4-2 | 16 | CASSQELRQTTGELFF
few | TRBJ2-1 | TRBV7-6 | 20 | CASSLVASSGSGVGYNEQFF
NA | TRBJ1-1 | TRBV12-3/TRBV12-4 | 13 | CASSLGGMAEAFF
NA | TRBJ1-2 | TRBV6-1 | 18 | CASSARGGAYWANYGYTF
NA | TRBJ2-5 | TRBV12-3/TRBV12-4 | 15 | CASSIYRVLGETQYF
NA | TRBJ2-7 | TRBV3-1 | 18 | CAFSPTRGKARNSYEQYF
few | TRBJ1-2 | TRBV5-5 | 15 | CASSLTPAQNYGYTF
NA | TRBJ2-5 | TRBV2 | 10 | CASFQETQYF
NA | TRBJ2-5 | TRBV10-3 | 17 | CAISQRDRFWAQETQYF
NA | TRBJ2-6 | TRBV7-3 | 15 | CASSPVLSGANVLTF
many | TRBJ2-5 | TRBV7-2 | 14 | CASSLGGLAETQYF
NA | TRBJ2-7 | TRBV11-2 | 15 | CASSDYRDRSDEQYF
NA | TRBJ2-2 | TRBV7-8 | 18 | CASSLGYRRGRNTGELFF
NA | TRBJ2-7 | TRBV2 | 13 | CASSGLTHYEQYF
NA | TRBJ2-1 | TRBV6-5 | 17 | CASSYGGTSGSDNEQFF
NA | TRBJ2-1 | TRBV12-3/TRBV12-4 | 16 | CASIMMGLASYNEQFF
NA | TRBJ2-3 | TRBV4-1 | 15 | CASSHSSGRTDTQYF
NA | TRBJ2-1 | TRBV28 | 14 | CASSVLLAGPEQFF
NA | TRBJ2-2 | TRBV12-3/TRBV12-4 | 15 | CASIHRTDNTGELFF
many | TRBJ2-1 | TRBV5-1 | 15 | CASDPSGSSYNEQFF
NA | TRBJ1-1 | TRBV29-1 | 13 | CSVAGGATVGAFF
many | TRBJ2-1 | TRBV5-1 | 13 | CASGLAGVHEQFF
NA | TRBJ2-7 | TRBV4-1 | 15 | CASSQAPWGGGEQYF
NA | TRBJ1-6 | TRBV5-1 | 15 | CASSLRGQPNSPLHF
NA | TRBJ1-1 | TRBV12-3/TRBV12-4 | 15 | CASSGAGVRNTEAFF
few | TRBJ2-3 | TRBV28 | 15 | CASSRGKREMNTQYF
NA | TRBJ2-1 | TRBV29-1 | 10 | CSAGGAEQFF
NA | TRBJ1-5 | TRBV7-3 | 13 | CASSLQRSQPQHF
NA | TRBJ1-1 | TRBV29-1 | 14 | CSVEDRPALLEAFF
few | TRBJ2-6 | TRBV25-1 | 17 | CASSGDRELTGANVLTF
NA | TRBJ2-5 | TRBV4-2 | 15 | CASSQDRSRLETQYF
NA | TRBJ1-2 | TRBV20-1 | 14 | CSARDRGTDNGYTF
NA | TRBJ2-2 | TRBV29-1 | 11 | CSVEGPEELFF
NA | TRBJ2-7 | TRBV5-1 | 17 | CASSWDSPVGGSYEQYF
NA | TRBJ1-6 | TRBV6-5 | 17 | CASSYFYRSSYNSPLHF
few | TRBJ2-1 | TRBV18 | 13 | CASSPQHNNEQFF
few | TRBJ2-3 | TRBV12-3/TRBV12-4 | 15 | CASSFAGAAGDTQYF